The 16 T cell receptor beta chains below all came from one sample that was sequenced in a study of T cell changes during pregnancy in multiple sclerosis. Measured with immunoSEQ multiplex PCR; TCRdb has only the in-frame clones, and not every one. The sample consists of tens of thousands of clones, 80% to 95% of them appearing once. This sample comprised CD4+ T cells from peripheral blood mononuclear cells, obtained in the third trimester of pregnancy. The receptor set was obtained from a female donor with multiple sclerosis, enrolled in a pregnancy study.

The CDR3 reads CASSSRQGAEAFF. The CDR3 DNA follows: TGTGCCAGCAGCTCTCGACAGGGGGCTGAAGCTTTCTTT. V and J are TRBV11-2 and TRBJ1-1; TRBD1 aligns across 9 bases. Trimming at V came to 4 bases and at J to 6 bases, leaving 3 bases not matched to a gene. The CDR3 contains 13 residues. Germline assignment: CDR1 SGHAT and CDR2 FQNNGV.

V is TRBV5-4 and J is TRBJ2-1; D possibly corresponds to TRBD1 (7 bases). The ends were cut back, 4 bases at V and 5 bases at J, with 19 bases in the middle. Germline V CDR1 and CDR2: SGHNT, YYREEE (reference sequence). The CDR3 runs 16 residues. CDR3 DNA: TGTGCCAGCAGCAGCCCGACAGGGAGGAGTCACAATGAGCAGTTCTTC. Its protein is CASSSPTGRSHNEQFF.

The chain combines TRBV18 with TRBJ1-5, with D perhaps matching TRBD1 (5 bases). V dropped 3 bases and J dropped 0 bases, with 21 bases sitting between them. CDR3 size: 19 residues. Germline V gene lookup returns CDR1 KGHSH and CDR2 LQKENI. The CDR3 nucleotides read TGTGCCAGCTCACCCGGGGGACGGACCGAGTCGTATAGCAATCAGCCCCAGCATTTT. It encodes CASSPGGRTESYSNQPQHF.

This chain connects TRBV14 to TRBJ2-1, with D possibly being TRBD2 (5 bases). Between the trimmed V and J ends, which lost 1 base and 8 bases, there was a span of 18 bases. In germline, CDR1 is SGHDN, CDR2 FVKESK. This CDR3 spans 16 amino acids. This CDR3 reads CASSQGMKRRTHEQFF. As DNA, the CDR3 is TGTGCCAGCAGCCAAGGCATGAAGCGGAGGACCCATGAGCAGTTCTTC.

This rearrangement joins TRBV2 to TRBJ2-5, with D perhaps TRBD1 (6 bases). From germline, CDR1 is SNHLY and CDR2 FYNNEI. The V end was cut by 7 bases, the J end by 5 bases, with 14 bases between. This CDR3 spans 13 amino acids. The CDR3 is CASTQGNWETQYF. DNA for the CDR3: TGTGCCAGCACCCAGGGGAATTGGGAGACCCAGTACTTC.

This sequence joins TRBV4-1 and TRBJ1-2; TRBD1 matches 7 bases. The CDR3 runs 18 residues. From germline, CDR1 is MGHRA and CDR2 YSYEKL. V was clipped by 1 base and J by 1 base; unmatched bases: 12. The CDR3 DNA reads as TGCGCCAGCAGCCAAGGTCCGGGTCGGGACAGATATAACTATGGCTACACCTTC. It yields the protein CASSQGPGRDRYNYGYTF.

J is TRBJ2-5 and V is TRBV7-9; D might be TRBD2 (6 bases). CDR1 and CDR2 from the germline V gene are SEHNR and FQNEAQ (reference sequence). Trimming removed 8 bases at V and 1 base at J, with 17 bases between. CDR3 size: 15 residues. The CDR3 DNA reads TGTGCCAGCGGGAAGAATCCGGGAGTCCAAGAGACCCAGTACTTC. Protein: CASGKNPGVQETQYF.

This rearrangement joins TRBV2 to TRBJ1-1; 8 nucleotides align to TRBD1. V shed 2 bases and J 1 base; nucleotides not matched to a gene: 9. Looked up from germline, CDR1 is SNHLY and CDR2 is FYNNEI. The CDR3 loop spans 17 amino acids. This CDR3 reads CASSESLGQVKNTEAFF. DNA for the CDR3: TGTGCCAGCAGTGAATCGTTGGGACAGGTGAAGAACACTGAAGCTTTCTTT. The full variable domain, with the rest looked up from reference TRBV2 and TRBJ1-1, is EPEVTQTPSHQVTQMGQEVILRCVPISNHLYFYWYRQILGQKVEFLVSFYNNEISEKSEIFDDQFSVERPDGSNFTLKIRSTKLEDSAMYFCASSESLGQVKNTEAFFGQGTRLTVV.

The V gene is TRBV7-9, the J gene TRBJ2-3, with D hard to call. From germline, CDR1 is SEHNR and CDR2 FQNEAQ (reference sequence). This CDR3 spans 12 amino acids. V was trimmed by 1 base and J by 4 bases, leaving 3 bases between them. Here the CDR3 reads CASSLVSDTQYF. Here the CDR3 DNA reads TGTGCCAGCAGCTTAGTATCAGATACGCAGTATTTT. The full variable domain, with the rest looked up from reference TRBV7-9 and TRBJ2-3, is DTGVSQNPRHKITKRGQNVTFRCDPISEHNRLYWYRQTLGQGPEFLTYFQNEAQLEKSRLLSDRFSAERPKGSFSTLEIQRTEQGDSAMYLCASSLVSDTQYFGPGTRLTVL.

The chain has TRBV5-8 and TRBJ2-1; 7 bases align to TRBD1. Germline V CDR1 and CDR2: SGHTS, YDEGEE. Unmatched junction bases numbered 6, after V lost 1 base and J lost 5 bases. This CDR3 spans 15 amino acids. In nucleotides, the CDR3 is TGTGCCAGCAGCTTGAGGGGGCTGGGGAACAATGAGCAGTTCTTC. Amino acids: CASSLRGLGNNEQFF.

CDR3 coding DNA: TGTGCCAGCAGGAAAACACCGGGACAGGGAGTTGAAGCTTTCTTT. It encodes CASRKTPGQGVEAFF. V usage is TRBV5-6 and J usage is TRBJ1-1; 9 nucleotides line up with TRBD1. CDR1 and CDR2 (germline): SGHDT, YYEEEE. Trimming took 5 bases from V and 7 from J; bases not matched to a gene: 12. There are 15 residues in the CDR3. Drawing the rest from reference TRBV5-6 and TRBJ1-1, the complete variable domain is DAGVTQSPTHLIKTRGQQVTLRCSPKSGHDTVSWYQQALGQGPQFIFQYYEEEERQRGNFPDRFSGHQFPNYSSELNVNALLLGDSALYLCASRKTPGQGVEAFFGQGTRLTVV.

This chain uses TRBV11-3 with TRBJ2-1; TRBD2 matches 8 bases. The germline V gene encodes CDR1 SGHNT and CDR2 YENEEA. This CDR3 is 16 amino acids long. Trimming took 5 bases from V and 0 from J; bases not matched to a gene: 6. CDR3 DNA sequence: TGTGCCAGCAGCCCCGGGGGGGTCAGCTCCTACAATGAGCAGTTCTTC. This codes for CASSPGGVSSYNEQFF.

The chain combines TRBV2 with TRBJ1-5, with 8 bases matching TRBD1. CDR1 and CDR2 from the germline V gene are SNHLY and FYNNEI. The CDR3 has 13 residues. The V segment lost 8 bases and the J segment 6 bases; nucleotides outside the gene matches: 6. CDR3 protein: CASQDRVLQPQHF. In DNA, the CDR3 is TGTGCCAGCCAGGACAGGGTGCTTCAGCCCCAGCATTTT.

This clone has just one count. CDR3 in DNA: TGTGCCAGCACGAGGGGGGGGACAGGAGATCAGCCCCAGCATTTT. Protein: CASTRGGTGDQPQHF. The V and J genes are TRBV7-8 and TRBJ1-5; 8 nucleotides align to TRBD1. The CDR3 loop spans 15 amino acids. Per germline, CDR1 SGHVS and CDR2 FQNEAQ. The ends lost 7 bases at V and 5 bases at J; junction bases unmatched: 10. The full variable domain, with the rest looked up from reference TRBV7-8 and TRBJ1-5, is GAGVSQSPRYKVAKRGQDVALRCDPISGHVSLFWYQQALGQGPEFLTYFQNEAQLDKSGLPSDRFFAERPEGSVSTLKIQRTQQEDSAVYLCASTRGGTGDQPQHFGDGTRLSIL.

J is TRBJ2-7 and V is TRBV7-9; possibly TRBD2 for D (5 bases). The germline V gene has CDR1 SEHNR and CDR2 FQNEAQ (reference sequence). The CDR3 has 12 amino acids. The CDR3 nucleotides read TGTGCAACAGAGGGTGACTCCTACGAGCAGTACTTC. It yields the protein CATEGDSYEQYF.

The chain combines TRBV6-6 with TRBJ1-1; no definite D call. Germline V gene sequence: CDR1 MNHNY, CDR2 SVGAGI (reference sequence). V lost 4 bases and J 4 bases, leaving 10 bases between the germline ends. The CDR3 is 13 residues long. DNA for the CDR3: TGTGCCAGCAGTTCTGAGGCGGGCACTGAAGCTTTCTTT. Translation gives CASSSEAGTEAFF.